The source of this TCR beta chain is a study of identical twins. One entry per CDR3 protein results from TCRdb running MiXCR on the 5' RACE reads. The data hold 250,000 to 300,000 distinct CDR3 sequences, with roughly 10% observed a single time. In germline, CDR1 is DFQATT, CDR2 SNEGSKA (reference sequence). The germline V and J ends were trimmed by 0 bases and 3 bases, with 6 bases remaining between them. The CDR3 is 13 residues long. This sample was also put to use in a study of yellow fever vaccine responses in identical twins.

The TCR originated in a woman under 30 in good health. V is TRBV20-1 and J is TRBJ2-1; D gene unclear. Sequencing was performed on CD8+ T cells sorted from blood. The CDR3 is CSARDGLYNEQFF. Written as DNA, the CDR3 is TGCAGTGCTAGAGACGGTCTCTACAATGAGCAGTTCTTC.